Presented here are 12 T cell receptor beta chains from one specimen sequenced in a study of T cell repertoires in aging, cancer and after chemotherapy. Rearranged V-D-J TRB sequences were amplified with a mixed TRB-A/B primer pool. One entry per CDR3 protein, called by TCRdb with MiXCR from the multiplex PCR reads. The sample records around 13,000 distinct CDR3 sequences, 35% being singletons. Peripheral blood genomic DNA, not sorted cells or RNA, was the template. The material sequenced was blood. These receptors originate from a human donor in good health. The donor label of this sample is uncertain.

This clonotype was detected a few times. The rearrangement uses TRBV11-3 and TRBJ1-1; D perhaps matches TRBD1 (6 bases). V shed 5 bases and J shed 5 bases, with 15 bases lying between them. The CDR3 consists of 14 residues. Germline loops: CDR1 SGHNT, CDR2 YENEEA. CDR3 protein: CASSPNSRGTEAFF. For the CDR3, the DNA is TGTGCCAGCAGCCCAAACTCAAGGGGGACTGAAGCTTTCTTT. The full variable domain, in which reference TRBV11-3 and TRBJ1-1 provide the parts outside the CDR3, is EAGVVQSPRYKIIEKKQPVAFWCNPISGHNTLYWYLQNLGQGPELLIRYENEEAVDDSQLPKDRFSAERLKGVDSTLKIQPAELGDSAVYLCASSPNSRGTEAFFGQGTRLTVV.

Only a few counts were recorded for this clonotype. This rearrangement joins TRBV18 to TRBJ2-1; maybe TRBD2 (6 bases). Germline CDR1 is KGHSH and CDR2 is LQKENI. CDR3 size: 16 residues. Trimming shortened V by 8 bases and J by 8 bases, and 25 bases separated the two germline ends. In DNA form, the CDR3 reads TGTGCCAGCCCGAAGACCCCGGGACTTACGACGGATGAGCAGTTCTTC. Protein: CASPKTPGLTTDEQFF.

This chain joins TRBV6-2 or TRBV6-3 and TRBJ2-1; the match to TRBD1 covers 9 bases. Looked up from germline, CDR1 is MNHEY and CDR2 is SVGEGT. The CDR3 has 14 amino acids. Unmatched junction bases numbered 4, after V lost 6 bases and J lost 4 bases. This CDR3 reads CASRRQGGYNEQFF. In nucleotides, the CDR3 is TGTGCCAGCAGGAGACAGGGGGGATACAATGAGCAGTTCTTC.

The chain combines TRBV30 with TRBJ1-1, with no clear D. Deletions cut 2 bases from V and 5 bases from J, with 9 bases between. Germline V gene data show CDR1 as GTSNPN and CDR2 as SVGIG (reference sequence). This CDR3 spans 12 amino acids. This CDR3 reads CAWSFKGTEAFF. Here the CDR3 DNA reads TGTGCCTGGAGTTTTAAGGGAACTGAAGCTTTCTTT. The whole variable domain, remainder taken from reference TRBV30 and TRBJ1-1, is SQTIHQWPATLVQPVGSPLSLECTVEGTSNPNLYWYRQAAGRGLQLLFYSVGIGQISSEVPQNLSASRPQDRQFILSSKKLLLSDSGFYLCAWSFKGTEAFFGQGTRLTVV.

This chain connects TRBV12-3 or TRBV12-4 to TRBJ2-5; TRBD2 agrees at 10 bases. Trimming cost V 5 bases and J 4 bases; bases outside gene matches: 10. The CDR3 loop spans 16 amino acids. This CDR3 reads CASSPTLAGGGETQYF. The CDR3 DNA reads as TGTGCCAGCAGTCCTACGTTAGCGGGAGGAGGAGAGACCCAGTACTTC.

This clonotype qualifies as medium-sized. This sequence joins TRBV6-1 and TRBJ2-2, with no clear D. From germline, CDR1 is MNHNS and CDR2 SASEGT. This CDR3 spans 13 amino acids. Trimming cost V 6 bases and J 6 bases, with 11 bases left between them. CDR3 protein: CASSAGEAGELFF. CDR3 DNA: TGTGCCAGCAGCGCAGGAGAGGCCGGGGAGCTGTTTTTT.

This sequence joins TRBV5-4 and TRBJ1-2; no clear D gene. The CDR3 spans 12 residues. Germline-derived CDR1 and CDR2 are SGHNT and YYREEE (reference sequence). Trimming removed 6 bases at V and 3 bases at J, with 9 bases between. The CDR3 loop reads CASNPGYYGYTF. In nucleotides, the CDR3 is TGTGCCAGCAACCCGGGGTACTATGGCTACACCTTC.

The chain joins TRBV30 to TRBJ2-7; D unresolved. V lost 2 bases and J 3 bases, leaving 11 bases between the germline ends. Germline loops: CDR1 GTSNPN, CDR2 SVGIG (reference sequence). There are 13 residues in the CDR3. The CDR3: CAWSLSRYYEQYF. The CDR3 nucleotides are TGTGCCTGGAGTCTCTCTAGGTACTACGAGCAGTACTTC.

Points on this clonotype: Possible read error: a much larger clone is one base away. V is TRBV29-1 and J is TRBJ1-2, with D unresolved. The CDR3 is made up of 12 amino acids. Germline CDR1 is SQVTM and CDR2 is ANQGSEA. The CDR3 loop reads CSVEGGNYVYTF. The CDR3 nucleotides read TGCAGCGTTGAAGGGGGAAACTATGTCTACACCTTC.

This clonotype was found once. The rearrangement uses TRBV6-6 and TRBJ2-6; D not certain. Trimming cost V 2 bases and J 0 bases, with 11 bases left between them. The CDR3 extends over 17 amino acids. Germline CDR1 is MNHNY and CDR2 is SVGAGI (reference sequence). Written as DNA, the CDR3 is TGTGCCAGCAGTTACCAGGAATCATCCTCTGGGGCCAACGTCCTGACTTTC. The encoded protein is CASSYQESSSGANVLTF.

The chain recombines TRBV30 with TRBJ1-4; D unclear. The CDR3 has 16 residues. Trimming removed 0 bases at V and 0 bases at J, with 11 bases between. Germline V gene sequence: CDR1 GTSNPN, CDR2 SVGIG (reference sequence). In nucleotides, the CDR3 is TGTGCCTGGAGTGTACGGATCGGCGCAACTAATGAAAAACTGTTTTTT. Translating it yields CAWSVRIGATNEKLFF.

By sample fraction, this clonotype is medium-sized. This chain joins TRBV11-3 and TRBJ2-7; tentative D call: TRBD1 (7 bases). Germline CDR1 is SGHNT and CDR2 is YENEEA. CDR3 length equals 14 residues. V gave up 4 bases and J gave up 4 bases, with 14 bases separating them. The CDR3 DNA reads TGTGCCAGCAGCTCCAGGGGGGTGCGGTACGAGCAGTACTTC. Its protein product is CASSSRGVRYEQYF.